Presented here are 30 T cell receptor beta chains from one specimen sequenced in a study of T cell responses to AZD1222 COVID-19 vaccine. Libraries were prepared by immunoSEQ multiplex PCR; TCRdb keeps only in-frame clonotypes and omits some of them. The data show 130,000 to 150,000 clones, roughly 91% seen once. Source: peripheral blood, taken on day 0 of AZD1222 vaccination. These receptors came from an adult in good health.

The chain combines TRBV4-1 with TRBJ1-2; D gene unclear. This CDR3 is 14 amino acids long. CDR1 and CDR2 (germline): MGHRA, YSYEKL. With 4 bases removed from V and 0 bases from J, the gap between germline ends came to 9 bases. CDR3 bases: TGCGCCAGCAGCCCCCAAGCGACTAACTATGGCTACACCTTC. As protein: CASSPQATNYGYTF.

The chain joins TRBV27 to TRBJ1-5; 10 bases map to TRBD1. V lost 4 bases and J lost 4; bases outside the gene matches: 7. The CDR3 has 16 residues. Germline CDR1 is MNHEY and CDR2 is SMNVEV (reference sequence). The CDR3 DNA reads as TGTGCCAGCAGTTCTACCGACAGGGGGCTAAATCAGCCCCAGCATTTT. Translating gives CASSSTDRGLNQPQHF.

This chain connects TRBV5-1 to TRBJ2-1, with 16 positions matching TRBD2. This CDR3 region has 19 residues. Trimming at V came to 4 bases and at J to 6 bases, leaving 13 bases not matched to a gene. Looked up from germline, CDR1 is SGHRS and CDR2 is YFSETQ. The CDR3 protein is CASSPPGLAGGPGINEQFF. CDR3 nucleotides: TGCGCCAGCAGCCCTCCGGGACTAGCGGGAGGGCCGGGGATCAATGAGCAGTTCTTC. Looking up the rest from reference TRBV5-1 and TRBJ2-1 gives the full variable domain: KAGVTQTPRYLIKTRGQQVTLSCSPISGHRSVSWYQQTPGQGLQFLFEYFSETQRNKGNFPGRFSGRQFSNSRSEMNVSTLELGDSALYLCASSPPGLAGGPGINEQFFGPGTRLTVL.

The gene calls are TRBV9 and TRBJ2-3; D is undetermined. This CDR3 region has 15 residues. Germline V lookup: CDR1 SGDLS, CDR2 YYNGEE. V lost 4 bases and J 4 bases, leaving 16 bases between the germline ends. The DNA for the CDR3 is TGTGCCAGCAGCTTAACTCCTCTCCCCTCAGATACGCAGTATTTT. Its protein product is CASSLTPLPSDTQYF.

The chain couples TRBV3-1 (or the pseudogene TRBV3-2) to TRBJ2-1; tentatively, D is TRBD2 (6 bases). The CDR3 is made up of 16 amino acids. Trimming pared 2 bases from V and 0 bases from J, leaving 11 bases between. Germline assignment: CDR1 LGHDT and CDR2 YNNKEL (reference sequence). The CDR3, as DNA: TGTGCCAGCAGCCAACGCGGGGCCCGCTCCTACAATGAGCAGTTCTTC. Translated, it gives CASSQRGARSYNEQFF.

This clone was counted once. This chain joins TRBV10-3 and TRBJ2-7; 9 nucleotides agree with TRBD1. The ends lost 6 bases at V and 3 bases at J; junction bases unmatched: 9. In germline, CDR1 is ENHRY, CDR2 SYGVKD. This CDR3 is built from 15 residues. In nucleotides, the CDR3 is TGTGCCATCAGCCTTACGAAGACAGGGGGCTACGAGCAGTACTTC. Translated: CAISLTKTGGYEQYF.

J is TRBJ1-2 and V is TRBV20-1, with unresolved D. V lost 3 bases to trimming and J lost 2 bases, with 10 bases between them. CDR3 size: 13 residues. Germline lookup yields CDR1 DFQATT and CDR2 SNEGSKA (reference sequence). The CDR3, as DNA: TGCAGTGCTAGTAGGGCCGCGAACTATGGCTACACCTTC. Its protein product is CSASRAANYGYTF.

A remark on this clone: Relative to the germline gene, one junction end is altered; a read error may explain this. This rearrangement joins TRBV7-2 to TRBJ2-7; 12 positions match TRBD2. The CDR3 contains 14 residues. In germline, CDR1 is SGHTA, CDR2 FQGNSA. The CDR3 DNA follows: TGTGCCAGCAGCCTAGCGGGGGGGCCGTACGAGCAGTACTTC. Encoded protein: CASSLAGGPYEQYF. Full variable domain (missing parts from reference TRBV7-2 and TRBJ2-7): GAGVSQSPSNKVTEKGKDVELRCDPISGHTALYWYRQSLGQGLEFLIYFQGNSAPDKSGLPSDRFSAERTGGSVSTLTIQRTQQEDSAVYLCASSLAGGPYEQYFGPGTRLTVT.

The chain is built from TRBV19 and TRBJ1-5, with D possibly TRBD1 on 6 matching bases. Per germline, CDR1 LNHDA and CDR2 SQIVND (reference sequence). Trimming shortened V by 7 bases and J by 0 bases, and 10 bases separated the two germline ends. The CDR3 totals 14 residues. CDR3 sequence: CASKWTVSNQPQHF. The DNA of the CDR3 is TGTGCCAGTAAATGGACAGTTAGCAATCAGCCCCAGCATTTT.

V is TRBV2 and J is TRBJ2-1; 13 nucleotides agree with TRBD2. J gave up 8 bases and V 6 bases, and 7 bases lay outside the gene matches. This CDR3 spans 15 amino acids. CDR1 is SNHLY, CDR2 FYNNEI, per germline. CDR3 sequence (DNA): TGTGCCAGCAGGTCACTAGCGGGAGGGCCCGATGAGCAGTTCTTC. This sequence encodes CASRSLAGGPDEQFF.

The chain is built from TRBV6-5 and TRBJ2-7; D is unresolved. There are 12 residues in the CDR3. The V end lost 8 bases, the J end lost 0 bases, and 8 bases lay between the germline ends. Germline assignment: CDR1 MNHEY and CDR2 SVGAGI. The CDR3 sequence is CASAMNSYEQYF. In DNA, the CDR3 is TGTGCCAGCGCGATGAACTCCTACGAGCAGTACTTC.

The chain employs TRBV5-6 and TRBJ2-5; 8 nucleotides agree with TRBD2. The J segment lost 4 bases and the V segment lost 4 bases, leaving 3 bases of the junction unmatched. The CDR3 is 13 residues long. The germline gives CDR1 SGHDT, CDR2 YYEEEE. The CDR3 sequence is CASSETSGETQYF. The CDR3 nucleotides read TGTGCCAGCAGCGAAACTAGCGGAGAGACCCAGTACTTC.

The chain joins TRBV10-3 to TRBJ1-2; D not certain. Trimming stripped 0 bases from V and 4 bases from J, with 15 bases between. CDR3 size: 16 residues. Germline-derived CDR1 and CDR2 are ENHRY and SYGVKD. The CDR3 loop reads CAISESLVGGPYGYTF. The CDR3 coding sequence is TGTGCCATCAGTGAGTCGCTTGTTGGCGGCCCCTATGGCTACACCTTC.

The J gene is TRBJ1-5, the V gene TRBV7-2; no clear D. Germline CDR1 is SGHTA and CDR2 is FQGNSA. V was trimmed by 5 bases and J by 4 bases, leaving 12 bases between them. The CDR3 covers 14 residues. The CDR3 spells CASSPEYGNQPQHF. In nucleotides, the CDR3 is TGTGCCAGCAGCCCGGAATACGGAAATCAGCCCCAGCATTTT. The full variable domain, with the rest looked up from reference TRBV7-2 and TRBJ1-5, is GAGVSQSPSNKVTEKGKDVELRCDPISGHTALYWYRQSLGQGLEFLIYFQGNSAPDKSGLPSDRFSAERTGGSVSTLTIQRTQQEDSAVYLCASSPEYGNQPQHFGDGTRLSIL.

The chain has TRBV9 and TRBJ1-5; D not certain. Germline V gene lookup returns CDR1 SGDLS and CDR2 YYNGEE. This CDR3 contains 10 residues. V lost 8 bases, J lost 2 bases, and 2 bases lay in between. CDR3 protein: CASRNQPQHF. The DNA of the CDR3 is TGTGCCAGTCGCAATCAGCCCCAGCATTTT. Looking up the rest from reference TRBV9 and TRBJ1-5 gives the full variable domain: DSGVTQTPKHLITATGQRVTLRCSPRSGDLSVYWYQQSLDQGLQFLIQYYNGEERAKGNILERFSAQQFPDLHSELNLSSLELGDSALYFCASRNQPQHFGDGTRLSIL.

The chain's CDR3 is CASSLGLGMNTEAFF. CDR3 DNA: TGTGCCAGCAGCTTGGGATTAGGGATGAACACTGAAGCTTTCTTT. The chain carries TRBV5-5 and TRBJ1-1, with D uncertain. The germline V gene has CDR1 SGHKS and CDR2 YYEKEE (reference sequence). The CDR3 runs 15 residues. Trimming stripped 0 bases from V and 0 bases from J, with 9 bases between.

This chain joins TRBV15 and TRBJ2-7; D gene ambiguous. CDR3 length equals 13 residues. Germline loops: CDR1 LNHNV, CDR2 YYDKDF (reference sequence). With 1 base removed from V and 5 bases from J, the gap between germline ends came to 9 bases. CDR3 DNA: TGTGCCACCAGCAGAGCGAGGCCGGACGAGCAGTACTTC. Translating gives CATSRARPDEQYF.

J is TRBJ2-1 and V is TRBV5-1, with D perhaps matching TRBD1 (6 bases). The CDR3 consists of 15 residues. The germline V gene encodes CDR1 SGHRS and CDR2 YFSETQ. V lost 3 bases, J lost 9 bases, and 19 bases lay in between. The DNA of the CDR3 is TGCGCCAGCAGCTCCATCCCGGACAGTATGGGTGAGCAGTTCTTC. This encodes CASSSIPDSMGEQFF. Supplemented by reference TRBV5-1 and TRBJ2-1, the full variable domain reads KAGVTQTPRYLIKTRGQQVTLSCSPISGHRSVSWYQQTPGQGLQFLFEYFSETQRNKGNFPGRFSGRQFSNSRSEMNVSTLELGDSALYLCASSSIPDSMGEQFFGPGTRLTVL.

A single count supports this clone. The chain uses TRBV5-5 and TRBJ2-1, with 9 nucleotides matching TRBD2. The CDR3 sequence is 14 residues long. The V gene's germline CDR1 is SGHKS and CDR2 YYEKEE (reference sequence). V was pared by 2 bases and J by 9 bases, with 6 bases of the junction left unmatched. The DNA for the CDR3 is TGTGCCAGCAGCTTAGGCGGGAGGGCCACTGAGCAGTTCTTC. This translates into CASSLGGRATEQFF.

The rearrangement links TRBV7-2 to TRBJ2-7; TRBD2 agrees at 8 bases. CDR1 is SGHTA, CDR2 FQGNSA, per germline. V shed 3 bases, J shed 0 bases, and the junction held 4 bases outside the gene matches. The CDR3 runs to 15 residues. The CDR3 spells CASSLGRGASYEQYF. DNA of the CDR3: TGTGCCAGCAGCTTGGGGCGGGGGGCCTCCTACGAGCAGTACTTC.

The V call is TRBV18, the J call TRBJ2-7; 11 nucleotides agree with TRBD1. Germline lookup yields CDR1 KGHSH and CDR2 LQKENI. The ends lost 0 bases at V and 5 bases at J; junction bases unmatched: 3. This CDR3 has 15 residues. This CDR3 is CASSPPGTGGHEQYF. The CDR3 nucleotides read TGTGCCAGCTCACCACCGGGGACAGGGGGGCACGAGCAGTACTTC.

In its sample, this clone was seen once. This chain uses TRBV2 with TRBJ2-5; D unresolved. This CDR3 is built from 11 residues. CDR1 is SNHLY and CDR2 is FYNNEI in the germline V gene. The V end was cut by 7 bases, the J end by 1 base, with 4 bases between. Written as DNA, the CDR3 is TGTGCCAGCATTCTCCAAGAGACCCAGTACTTC. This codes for CASILQETQYF.

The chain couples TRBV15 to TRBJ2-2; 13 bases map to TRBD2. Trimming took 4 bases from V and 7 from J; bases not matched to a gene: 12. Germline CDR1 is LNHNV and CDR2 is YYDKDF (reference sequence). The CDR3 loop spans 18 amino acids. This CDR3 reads CATSTTKGLAGLGGELFF. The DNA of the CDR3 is TGTGCCACCAGCACCACCAAGGGACTAGCGGGGCTCGGCGGGGAGCTGTTTTTT.

DNA of the CDR3: TGTGCCAGCAGAAGAGTACACATACATCATAATTCACCCCTCCACTTT. Protein sequence: CASRRVHIHHNSPLHF. The V and J genes are TRBV21-1 and TRBJ1-6. TRBV21-1 is an annotated pseudogene. The CDR3 sequence is 16 residues long.

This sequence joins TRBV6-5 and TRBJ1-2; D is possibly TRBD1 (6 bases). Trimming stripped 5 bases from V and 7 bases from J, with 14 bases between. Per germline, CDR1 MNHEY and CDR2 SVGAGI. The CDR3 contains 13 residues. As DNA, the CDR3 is TGTGCCAGCAGTAACAGGGTAATAGGTGGCTACACCTTC. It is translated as CASSNRVIGGYTF.

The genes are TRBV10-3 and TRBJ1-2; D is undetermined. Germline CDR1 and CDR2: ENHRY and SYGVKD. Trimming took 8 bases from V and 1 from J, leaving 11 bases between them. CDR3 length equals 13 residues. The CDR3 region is CAIRGGFNYGYTF. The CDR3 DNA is TGTGCCATCCGCGGCGGTTTTAACTATGGCTACACCTTC.

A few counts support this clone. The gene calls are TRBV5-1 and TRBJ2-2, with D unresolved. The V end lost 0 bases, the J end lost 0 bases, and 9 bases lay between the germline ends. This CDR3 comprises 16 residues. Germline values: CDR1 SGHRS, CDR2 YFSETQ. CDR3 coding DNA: TGCGCCAGCAGCTTGGCGGCAATCGCGAACACCGGGGAGCTGTTTTTT. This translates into CASSLAAIANTGELFF.

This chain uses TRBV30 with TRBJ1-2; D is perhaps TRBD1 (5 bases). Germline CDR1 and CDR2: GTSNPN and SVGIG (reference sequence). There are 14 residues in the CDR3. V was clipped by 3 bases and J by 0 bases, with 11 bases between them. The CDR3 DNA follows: TGTGCCTGGAGCCCCCAGGGTGCTAACTATGGCTACACCTTC. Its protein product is CAWSPQGANYGYTF.

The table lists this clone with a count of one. CDR3 protein: CASTSTGRKAFF. For the CDR3, the DNA is TGTGCCAGCACTTCCACGGGCAGAAAAGCTTTCTTT. This chain links TRBV12-3 or TRBV12-4 with TRBJ1-1; D uncertain. Trimming pared 7 bases from V and 9 bases from J, leaving 15 bases between. CDR3 length: 12 amino acids.

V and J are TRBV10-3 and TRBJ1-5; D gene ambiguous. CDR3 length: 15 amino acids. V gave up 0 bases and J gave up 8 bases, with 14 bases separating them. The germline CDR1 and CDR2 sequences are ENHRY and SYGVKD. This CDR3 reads CAISESRDSAEPQHF. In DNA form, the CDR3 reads TGTGCCATCAGTGAGTCGCGGGATTCGGCTGAGCCCCAGCATTTT.